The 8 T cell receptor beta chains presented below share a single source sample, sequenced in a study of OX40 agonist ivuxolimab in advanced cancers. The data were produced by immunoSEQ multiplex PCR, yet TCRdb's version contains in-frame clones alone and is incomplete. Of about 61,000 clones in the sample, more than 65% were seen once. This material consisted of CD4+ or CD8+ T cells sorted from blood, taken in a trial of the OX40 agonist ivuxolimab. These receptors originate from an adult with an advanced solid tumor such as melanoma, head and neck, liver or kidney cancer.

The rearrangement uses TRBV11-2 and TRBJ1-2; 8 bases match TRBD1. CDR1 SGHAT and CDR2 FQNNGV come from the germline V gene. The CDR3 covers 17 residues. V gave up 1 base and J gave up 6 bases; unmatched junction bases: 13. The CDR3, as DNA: TGTGCCAGCAGCTTAGTATTGGCAGGGGGCTATGGTCATGGCTACACCTTC. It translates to CASSLVLAGGYGHGYTF.

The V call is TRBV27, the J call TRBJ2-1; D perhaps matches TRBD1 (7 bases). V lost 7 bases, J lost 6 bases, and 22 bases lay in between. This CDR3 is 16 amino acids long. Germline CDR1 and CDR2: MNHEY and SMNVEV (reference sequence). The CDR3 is CASTPAGTEGFNEQFF. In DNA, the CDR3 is TGTGCCAGCACTCCGGCGGGGACAGAGGGCTTCAATGAGCAGTTCTTC.

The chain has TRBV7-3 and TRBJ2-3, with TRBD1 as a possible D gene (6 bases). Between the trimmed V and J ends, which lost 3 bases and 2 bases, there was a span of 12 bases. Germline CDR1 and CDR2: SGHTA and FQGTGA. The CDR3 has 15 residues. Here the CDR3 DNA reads TGTGCCAGCAGCTTGGGTACAGGGAACACAGATACGCAGTATTTT. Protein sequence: CASSLGTGNTDTQYF.

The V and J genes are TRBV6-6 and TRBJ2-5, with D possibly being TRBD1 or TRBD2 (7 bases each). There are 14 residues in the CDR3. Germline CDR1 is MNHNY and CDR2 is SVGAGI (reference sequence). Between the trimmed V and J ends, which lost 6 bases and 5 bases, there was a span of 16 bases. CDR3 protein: CASSRGGSGETQYF. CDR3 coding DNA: TGTGCCAGCAGCAGGGGGGGGAGTGGGGAGACCCAGTACTTC.

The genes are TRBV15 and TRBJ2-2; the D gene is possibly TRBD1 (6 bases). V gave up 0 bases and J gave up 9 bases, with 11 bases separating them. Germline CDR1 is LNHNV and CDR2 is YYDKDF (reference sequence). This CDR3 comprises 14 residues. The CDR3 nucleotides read TGTGCCACCAGCAGAGATAACAGGGAAAGGGAGCTGTTTTTT. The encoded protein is CATSRDNRERELFF.

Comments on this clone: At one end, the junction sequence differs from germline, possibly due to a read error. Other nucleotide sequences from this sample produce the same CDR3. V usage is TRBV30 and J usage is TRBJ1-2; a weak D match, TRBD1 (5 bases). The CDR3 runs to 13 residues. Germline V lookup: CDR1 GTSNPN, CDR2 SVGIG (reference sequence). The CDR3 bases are TGCGCCTGGAACGAAGGGGTCGACTATGGCTACACCTTC. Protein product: CAWNEGVDYGYTF.

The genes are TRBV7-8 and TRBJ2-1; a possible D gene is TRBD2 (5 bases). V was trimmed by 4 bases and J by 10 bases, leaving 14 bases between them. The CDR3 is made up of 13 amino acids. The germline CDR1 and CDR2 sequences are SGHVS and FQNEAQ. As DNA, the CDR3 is TGTGCCAGCAGCTCCACCATGGGCGGGGAGCAGTTCTTC. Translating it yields CASSSTMGGEQFF.

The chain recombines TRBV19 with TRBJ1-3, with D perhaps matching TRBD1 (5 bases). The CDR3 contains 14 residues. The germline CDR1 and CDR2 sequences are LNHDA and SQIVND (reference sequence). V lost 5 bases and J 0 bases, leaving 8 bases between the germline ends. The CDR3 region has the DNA TGTGCCAGTAGTCTCGACAGCTCTGGAAACACCATATATTTT. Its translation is CASSLDSSGNTIYF.